This TCR beta chain was found in a study of blood T cells in healthy people across ages (dated by TCRdb to between 2014 and 2017). At the level of the whole study: In model experiments, template switching captured about one uniquely barcoded TCR beta cDNA molecule for every two T cells. To track age-related changes in TCR beta repertoire diversity, the study relied on deep sequencing normalized with unique cDNA molecular identifiers. The donors were divided into four age groups: young (average around 15 years), middle-aged (about 40), aged (approximately 64) and long-lived (approximately 74). To avoid experimental bias, donors of different ages were randomly spread across the sequencing lanes. The study analyzed two additional independent replicas of 1 million unique cDNA reads from the same blood draw for two donors, one aged 18 to 30 and one aged 80 or older.

Points the paper makes about the study in general: Because donor CMV infection status was unknown, age-related changes in expanded clonotypes were potentially confounded. Estimates of total diversity based on one million sequenced T cells were considered lower bounds and underestimates. Observed TCR beta diversity correlated strongly with the percentage of naive T cells measured by flow cytometry. As age increased, observed TCR beta diversity per million T cells dropped in a roughly linear way, and a significant reduction was already evident by age about 36. Because profiling used bulk unsorted PBMCs, naive and antigen-experienced compartments could not be compared conclusively. Compared with the aged group, the long-lived group had more naive CD4+ T cells, fewer expanded clones and increased TCR diversity, suggesting age selection.

Here V drops 6 bases and J drops 4 bases, and the junction holds 15 bases not matched to any gene. From the germline V gene (reference sequence), CDR1 is MNHEY and CDR2 is SMNVEV. The CDR3 starts with the cysteine, ends with the phenylalanine, and has 17 residues. Just the 51-base CDR3 DNA is kept, in frame starting at base 1. Library creation used 5' RACE. The second PCR ran for about 7 to 11 cycles and used a J-beta primer mix along with a sample-barcoded 5' primer. A template-switch 5' adaptor carrying 12 random nucleotides introduced a unique molecular identifier onto each TCR beta cDNA molecule. Each sample yielded at least 3 million CDR3-containing paired-end reads. The Mint cDNA synthesis kit, primed by a TRBC-specific oligonucleotide, was used to synthesize first-strand cDNA from all RNA. All cDNA was treated with uracil-DNA glycosylase and then went through a first 18-cycle PCR with the universal primers M1SS and BC2_uni_R. As for the authors' bioinformatics: For normalization, 1 million high-quality reads were randomly selected from each sample, with every read carrying a distinct molecular identifier. Instead of being binned into consensus sequences, reads with shared molecular identifiers were discarded. MiTCR, run with a Q25 quality threshold and the strictest error-elimination algorithm, handled CDR3 identification, clonotype clustering and error correction. A nonparametric unseen species model with Euler transformation was used to estimate lower-bound total TCR beta diversity. Using fastp trimming at Q25 and MiXCR clonotype assembly, TCRdb reanalyzed the public sequencing data and kept in-frame beta chains. Each record represents a unique CDR3 protein, reported with the most common genes and DNA among its rows. The V and J calls and clone size are TCRdb's, not the authors'. In this sample the table shows some 1.8 million distinct CDR3 sequences, around 40% of which occur a single time. The ten largest clones capture around 23% of the sample.

Systemically healthy Caucasian individuals from Russia, 39 in total and aged about 6 to 95 years, were included as donors. Ten milliliters of peripheral blood were collected from each donor into EDTA-treated Vacutainer tubes. Ficoll-Paque density-gradient centrifugation was used to isolate PBMCs, with at least 7 million per sample. Total RNA was extracted from PBMCs with Trizol reagent, with at least 5 micrograms obtained per sample. For every donor, flow cytometry on a PBMC aliquot measured the percentage of naive CD45RAhigh/CD27high T cells. For this clonotype: Its antigen is not yet known. Base qualities are not provided; no much larger clone lies one nucleotide away.

The clonotype comes from a human donor in good health. The chain couples TRBV27 to TRBJ2-1, with 7 central nucleotides matching TRBD2. Sequences were obtained from blood. The base sequence is TGTGCCAGCAGCCCTTTCCCGCTCAGCGGGGATTACAATGAGCAGTTCTTC. Translated, this is CASSPFPLSGDYNEQFF.